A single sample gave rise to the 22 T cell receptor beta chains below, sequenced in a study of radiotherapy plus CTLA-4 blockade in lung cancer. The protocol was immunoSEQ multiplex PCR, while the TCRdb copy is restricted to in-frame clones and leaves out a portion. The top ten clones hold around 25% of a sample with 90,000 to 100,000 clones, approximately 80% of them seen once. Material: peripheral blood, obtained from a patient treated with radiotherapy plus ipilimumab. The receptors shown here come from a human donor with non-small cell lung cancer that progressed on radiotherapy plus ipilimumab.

CDR3 bases: TGTGCCAGCAGCTTAGTCACAGCGGGAGACAATGAGCAGTTCTTC. Protein sequence: CASSLVTAGDNEQFF. The rearrangement joins TRBV7-2 to TRBJ2-1; 8 bases are a match to TRBD2. V was clipped by 1 base and J by 5 bases; unmatched bases: 4. The CDR3 consists of 15 residues. Germline lookup yields CDR1 SGHTA and CDR2 FQGNSA.

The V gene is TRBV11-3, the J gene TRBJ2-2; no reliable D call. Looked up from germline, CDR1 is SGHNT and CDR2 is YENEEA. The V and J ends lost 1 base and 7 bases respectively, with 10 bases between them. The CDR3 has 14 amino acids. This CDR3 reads CASSLVAANGELFF. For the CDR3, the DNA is TGTGCCAGCAGCTTAGTGGCGGCTAACGGGGAGCTGTTTTTT.

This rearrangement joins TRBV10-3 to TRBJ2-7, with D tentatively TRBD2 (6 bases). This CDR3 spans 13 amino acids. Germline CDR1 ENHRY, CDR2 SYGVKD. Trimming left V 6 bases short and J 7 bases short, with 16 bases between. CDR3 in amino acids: CAIRSGTPREQYF. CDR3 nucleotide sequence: TGTGCCATCAGGTCCGGGACTCCGCGGGAGCAGTACTTC.

The CDR3 is CASGLVRGGAFF. CDR3 in DNA: TGTGCTAGTGGTTTGGTACGGGGTGGGGCTTTCTTT. J is TRBJ1-1 and V is TRBV12-5; D is undetermined. There are 12 residues in the CDR3. V was shortened by 0 bases and J by 11 bases, with 10 bases between the two germline ends. Germline CDR1 LGHNT, CDR2 FRNRAP. The full variable domain, with the rest looked up from reference TRBV12-5 and TRBJ1-1, is DARVTQTPRHKVTEMGQEVTMRCQPILGHNTVFWYRQTMMQGLELLAYFRNRAPLDDSGMPKDRFSAEMPDATLATLKIQPSEPRDSAVYFCASGLVRGGAFFGQGTRLTVV.

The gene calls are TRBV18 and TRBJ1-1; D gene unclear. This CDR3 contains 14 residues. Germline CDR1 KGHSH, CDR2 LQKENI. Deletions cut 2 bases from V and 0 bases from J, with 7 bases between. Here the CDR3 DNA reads TGTGCCAGCTCACCATCCCCAGTGAACACTGAAGCTTTCTTT. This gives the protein CASSPSPVNTEAFF.

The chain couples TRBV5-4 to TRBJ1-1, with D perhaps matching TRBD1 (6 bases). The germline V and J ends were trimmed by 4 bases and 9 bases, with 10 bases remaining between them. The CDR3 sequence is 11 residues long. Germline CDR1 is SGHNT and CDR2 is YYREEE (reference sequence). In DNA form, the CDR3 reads TGTGCCAGCAGCGTCACAGGGAAAGCTTTCTTT. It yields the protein CASSVTGKAFF.

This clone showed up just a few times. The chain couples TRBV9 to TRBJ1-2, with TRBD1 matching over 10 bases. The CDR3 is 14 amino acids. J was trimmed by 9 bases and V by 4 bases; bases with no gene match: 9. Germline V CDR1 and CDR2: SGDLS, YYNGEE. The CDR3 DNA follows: TGTGCCAGCAGCCTACCTCCGGGACAGGGGAGCTACACCTTC. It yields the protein CASSLPPGQGSYTF.

The CDR3 here is CASSGTEIGPQHF. CDR3 bases: TGTGCCAGCAGTGGGACCGAAATCGGGCCCCAGCATTTT. This chain links TRBV2 with TRBJ1-5; D is uncertain. Germline CDR1 and CDR2: SNHLY and FYNNEI. The CDR3 is 13 residues long. V shed 4 bases and J shed 9 bases, with 13 bases lying between them.

The CDR3 region has the DNA TGCAGCGTTGAAGCCGGCGGGAGAATCGGGAATGAGCAGTTCTTC. Its protein product is CSVEAGGRIGNEQFF. The chain uses TRBV29-1 and TRBJ2-1; 7 bases fit TRBD2. The V gene end was trimmed by 1 base and the J gene end by 7 bases; junction bases not matched to a gene: 10. Germline CDR1 is SQVTM and CDR2 is ANQGSEA. The CDR3 is 15 residues long.

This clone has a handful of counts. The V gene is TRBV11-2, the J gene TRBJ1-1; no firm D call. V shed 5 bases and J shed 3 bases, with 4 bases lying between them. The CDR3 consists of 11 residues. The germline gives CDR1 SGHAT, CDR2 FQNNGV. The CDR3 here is CASSAYTEAFF. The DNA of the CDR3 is TGTGCCAGCAGCGCGTACACTGAAGCTTTCTTT.

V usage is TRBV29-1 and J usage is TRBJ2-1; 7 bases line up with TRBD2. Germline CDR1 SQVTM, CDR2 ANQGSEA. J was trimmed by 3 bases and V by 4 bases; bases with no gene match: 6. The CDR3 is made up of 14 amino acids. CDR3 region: CSVGGSGIYNEQFF. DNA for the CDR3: TGCAGCGTTGGGGGAAGCGGGATCTACAATGAGCAGTTCTTC.

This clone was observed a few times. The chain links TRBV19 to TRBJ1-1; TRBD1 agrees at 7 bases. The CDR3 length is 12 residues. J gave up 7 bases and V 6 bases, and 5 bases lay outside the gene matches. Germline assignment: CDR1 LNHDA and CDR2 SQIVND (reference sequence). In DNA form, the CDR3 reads TGTGCCAGTAGCCCACAGGGGATTGAAGCTTTCTTT. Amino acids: CASSPQGIEAFF.

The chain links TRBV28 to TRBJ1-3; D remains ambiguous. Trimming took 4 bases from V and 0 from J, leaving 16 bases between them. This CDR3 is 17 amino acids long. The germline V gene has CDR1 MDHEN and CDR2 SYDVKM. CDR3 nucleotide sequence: TGTGCCAGCAGTTCCTCCGACCGAGCCTACTCTGGAAACACCATATATTTT. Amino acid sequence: CASSSSDRAYSGNTIYF.

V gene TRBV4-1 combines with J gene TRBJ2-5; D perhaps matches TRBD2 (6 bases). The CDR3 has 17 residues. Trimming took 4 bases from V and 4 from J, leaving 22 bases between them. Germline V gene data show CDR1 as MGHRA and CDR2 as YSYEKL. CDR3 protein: CASSLGPGSGGRETQYF. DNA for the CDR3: TGCGCCAGCAGCCTAGGGCCCGGGAGTGGGGGGAGAGAGACCCAGTACTTC.

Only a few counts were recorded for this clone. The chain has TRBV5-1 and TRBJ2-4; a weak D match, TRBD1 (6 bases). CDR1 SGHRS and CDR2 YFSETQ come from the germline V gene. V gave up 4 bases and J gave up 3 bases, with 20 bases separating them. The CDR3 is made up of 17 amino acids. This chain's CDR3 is CASSPRDTTPGKNIQYF. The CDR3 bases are TGCGCCAGCAGCCCCCGGGACACCACCCCAGGCAAAAACATTCAGTACTTC.

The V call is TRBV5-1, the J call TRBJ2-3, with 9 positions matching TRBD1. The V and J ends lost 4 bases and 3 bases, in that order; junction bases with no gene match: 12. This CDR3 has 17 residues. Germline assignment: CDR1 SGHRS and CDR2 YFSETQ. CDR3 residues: CASSMNRGRLLTDTQYF. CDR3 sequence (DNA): TGCGCCAGCAGCATGAACAGGGGGCGGTTGTTAACAGATACGCAGTATTTT.

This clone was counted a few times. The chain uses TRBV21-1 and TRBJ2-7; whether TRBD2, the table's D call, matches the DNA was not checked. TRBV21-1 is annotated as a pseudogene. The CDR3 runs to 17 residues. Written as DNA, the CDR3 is TGTGCCAGCAGCTCCCTTGGGCGGGACGACGGCTCCTACGAGCAGTACTTC. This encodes CASSSLGRDDGSYEQYF.

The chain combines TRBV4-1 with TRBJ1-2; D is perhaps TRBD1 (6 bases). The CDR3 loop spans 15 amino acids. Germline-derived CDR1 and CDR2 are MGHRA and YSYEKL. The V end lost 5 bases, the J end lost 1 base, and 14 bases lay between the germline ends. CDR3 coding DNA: TGCGCCAGCAGCACTTACTTACAGGGTAACTATGGCTACACCTTC. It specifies CASSTYLQGNYGYTF.

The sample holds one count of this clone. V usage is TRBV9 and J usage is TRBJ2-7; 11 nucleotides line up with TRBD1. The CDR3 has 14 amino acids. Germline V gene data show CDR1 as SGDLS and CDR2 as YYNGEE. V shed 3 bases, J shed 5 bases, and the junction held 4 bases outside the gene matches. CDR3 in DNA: TGTGCCAGCAGCGCCGGACAGGGGGCCCACGAGCAGTACTTC. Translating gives CASSAGQGAHEQYF.

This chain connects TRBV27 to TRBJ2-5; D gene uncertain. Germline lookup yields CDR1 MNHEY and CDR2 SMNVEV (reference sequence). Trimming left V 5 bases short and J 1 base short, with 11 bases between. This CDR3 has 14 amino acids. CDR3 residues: CASSPQVTQETQYF. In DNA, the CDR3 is TGTGCCAGCAGTCCCCAGGTAACCCAAGAGACCCAGTACTTC.

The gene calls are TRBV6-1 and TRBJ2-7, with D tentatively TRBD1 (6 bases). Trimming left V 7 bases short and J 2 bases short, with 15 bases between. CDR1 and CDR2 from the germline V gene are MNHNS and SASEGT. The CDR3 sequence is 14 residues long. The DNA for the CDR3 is TGTGCCAGCATCGAAATCAGGGGACCCTACGAGCAGTACTTC. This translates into CASIEIRGPYEQYF.

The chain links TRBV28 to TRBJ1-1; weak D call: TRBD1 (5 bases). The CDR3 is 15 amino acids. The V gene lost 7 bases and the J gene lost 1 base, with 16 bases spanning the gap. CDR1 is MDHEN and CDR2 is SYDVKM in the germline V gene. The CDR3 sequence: CASKPEGGANTEAFF. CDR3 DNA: TGTGCCAGCAAGCCTGAGGGAGGGGCGAACACTGAAGCTTTCTTT.